Below are 21 T cell receptor beta chains sequenced from a single sample in a study of shared clonotypes between healthy human individuals. The data were produced by immunoSEQ multiplex PCR, yet TCRdb's version contains in-frame clones alone and is incomplete. The sample contains about 380,000 clones, 96% of which appear only once. What was sequenced was memory CD8+ T cells sorted from blood. The subset is: CD45RO+ cells pooled with CCR7-negative TemRA cells. The receptors originated from a man aged 25-40 years in good health.

The V gene is TRBV6-1, the J gene TRBJ1-1; D remains ambiguous. The CDR3 spans 15 residues. Germline CDR1 MNHNS, CDR2 SASEGT. The V end was cut by 2 bases, the J end by 2 bases, with 12 bases between. The CDR3 nucleotides are TGTGCCAGCAGTGAACTACGGTCGGGAAACACTGAAGCTTTCTTT. It codes for CASSELRSGNTEAFF.

The count of this clone is one. A read error may account for a junction end that differs from germline. This chain connects TRBV7-2 to TRBJ1-2, with no clear D. The CDR3 runs to 13 residues. Germline V gene lookup returns CDR1 SGHTA and CDR2 FQGNSA. The chain's CDR3 is CAGSLVGSYGYTF. In DNA form, the CDR3 reads TGTGCCGGCAGCTTAGTGGGGAGCTATGGCTACACCTTC.

The chain joins TRBV27 to TRBJ2-1; D is possibly TRBD2 (6 bases). This CDR3 spans 16 amino acids. V dropped 0 bases and J dropped 6 bases, with 15 bases sitting between them. In germline, CDR1 is MNHEY, CDR2 SMNVEV (reference sequence). The CDR3 protein is CASSLSTWRDRNEQFF. CDR3 DNA sequence: TGTGCCAGCAGTTTATCGACCTGGAGGGATCGCAATGAGCAGTTCTTC.

J is TRBJ2-7 and V is TRBV30, with 15 bases matching TRBD2. The CDR3 is 15 residues long. Germline values: CDR1 GTSNPN, CDR2 SVGIG (reference sequence). Unmatched junction bases numbered 3, after V lost 2 bases and J lost 4 bases. CDR3: CAWSIGTSGRYEQYF. The CDR3 DNA sequence: TGTGCCTGGAGTATCGGGACTAGCGGGAGGTACGAGCAGTACTTC.

The gene calls are TRBV6-6 and TRBJ2-5; no firm D call. Trimming left V 4 bases short and J 3 bases short, with 9 bases between. There are 13 residues in the CDR3. CDR1 is MNHNY, CDR2 SVGAGI, per germline (reference sequence). The CDR3 protein is CASSLGYKETQYF. The CDR3, as DNA: TGTGCCAGCAGTTTGGGGTACAAAGAGACCCAGTACTTC.

This chain uses TRBV9 with TRBJ2-1, with TRBD2 identical over 9 bases. Germline assignment: CDR1 SGDLS and CDR2 YYNGEE. Trimming at V came to 0 bases and at J to 2 bases, leaving 3 bases not matched to a gene. This CDR3 spans 16 amino acids. The CDR3 DNA follows: TGTGCCAGCAGCGTAGGCCGACTAGCGGCCTACAATGAGCAGTTCTTC. Its protein is CASSVGRLAAYNEQFF.

The genes are TRBV7-2 and TRBJ2-7; TRBD2 agrees at 15 bases. Germline CDR1 and CDR2: SGHTA and FQGNSA. The CDR3 totals 15 residues. V was clipped by 4 bases and J by 5 bases; unmatched bases: 3. The chain's CDR3 is CASSWTSGRAHEQYF. The CDR3 bases are TGTGCCAGCAGCTGGACTAGCGGGAGGGCTCACGAGCAGTACTTC.

This chain uses TRBV5-8 with TRBJ1-5, with 11 nucleotides matching TRBD1. V lost 3 bases, J lost 6 bases, and 2 bases stayed unmatched. From germline, CDR1 is SGHTS and CDR2 YDEGEE. The CDR3 is 14 residues long. Written as DNA, the CDR3 is TGTGCCAGCAGCTGGGACAGGGGGGGTCAGCCCCAGCATTTT. Translation: CASSWDRGGQPQHF. Full variable domain (rest looked up from reference TRBV5-8 and TRBJ1-5): EAGVTQSPTHLIKTRGQQATLRCSPISGHTSVYWYQQALGLGLQFLLWYDEGEERNRGNFPPRFSGRQFPNYSSELNVNALELEDSALYLCASSWDRGGQPQHFGDGTRLSIL.

V and J are TRBV19 and TRBJ2-7; possible D gene TRBD2, 6 bases. CDR3 length equals 17 residues. V was shortened by 3 bases and J by 0 bases, with 18 bases between the two germline ends. Germline CDR1 reads LNHDA; CDR2 reads SQIVND (reference sequence). In DNA, the CDR3 is TGTGCCAGTAGTATTATGCACAGTAGCGGAGACTCCTACGAGCAGTACTTC. Its translation: CASSIMHSSGDSYEQYF.

This clone was detected a few times. The chain carries TRBV6-1 and TRBJ2-7; D unresolved. CDR1 and CDR2 (germline): MNHNS, SASEGT. This CDR3 has 12 residues. Trimming shortened V by 2 bases and J by 3 bases, and 5 bases separated the two germline ends. CDR3 region: CASSETNYEQYF. CDR3 bases: TGTGCCAGCAGTGAAACTAACTACGAGCAGTACTTC.

This chain joins TRBV7-3 and TRBJ2-1; no reliable D call. This CDR3 contains 15 residues. CDR1 and CDR2 from the germline V gene are SGHTA and FQGTGA. Deletions cut 1 base from V and 0 bases from J, with 7 bases between. Here the CDR3 reads CASSLIPGSYNEQFF. DNA for the CDR3: TGTGCCAGCAGCTTAATCCCGGGCTCCTACAATGAGCAGTTCTTC.

V is TRBV18 and J is TRBJ2-1, with 8 bases identical to TRBD2. The CDR3 loop spans 13 amino acids. Trimming took 0 bases from V and 9 from J; bases not matched to a gene: 1. The germline V gene encodes CDR1 KGHSH and CDR2 LQKENI. CDR3 protein: CASSPPAGGEQFF. The CDR3 coding sequence is TGTGCCAGCTCACCACCGGCGGGGGGTGAGCAGTTCTTC. The complete variable domain, with remaining parts taken from reference TRBV18 and TRBJ2-1, reads NAGVMQNPRHLVRRRGQEARLRCSPMKGHSHVYWYRQLPEEGLKFMVYLQKENIIDESGMPKERFSAEFPKEGPSILRIQQVVRGDSAAYFCASSPPAGGEQFFGPGTRLTVL.

J is TRBJ1-2 and V is TRBV6-5; D is uncertain. CDR3 size: 14 residues. The ends were cut back, 10 bases at V and 6 bases at J, with 21 bases in the middle. The germline V gene has CDR1 MNHEY and CDR2 SVGAGI. This chain's CDR3 is CATFSSGKGNGYTF. The CDR3 DNA reads TGTGCCACCTTCTCCTCCGGGAAGGGTAATGGCTACACCTTC.

CDR3 coding DNA: TGTGCCAGCAGTCTAGCGGCAAGCTCCTACAATGAGCAGTTCTTC. This codes for CASSLAASSYNEQFF. This chain uses TRBV28 with TRBJ2-1, with TRBD2 identical over 7 bases. Germline V gene data show CDR1 as MDHEN and CDR2 as SYDVKM. The CDR3 covers 15 residues. J gave up 0 bases and V 5 bases, and 4 bases lay outside the gene matches.

Of note for this clone: This sample includes further DNA sequences coding for the same CDR3. This chain connects TRBV5-1 to TRBJ1-5; unclear D gene. CDR3 length: 13 amino acids. Trimming took 0 bases from V and 2 from J, leaving 3 bases between them. Germline values: CDR1 SGHRS, CDR2 YFSETQ. The CDR3 loop reads CASSLDGNQPQHF. The DNA for the CDR3 is TGCGCCAGCAGCTTGGACGGCAATCAGCCCCAGCATTTT. Using reference TRBV5-1 and TRBJ1-5 for the parts outside the CDR3, the full variable domain is KAGVTQTPRYLIKTRGQQVTLSCSPISGHRSVSWYQQTPGQGLQFLFEYFSETQRNKGNFPGRFSGRQFSNSRSEMNVSTLELGDSALYLCASSLDGNQPQHFGDGTRLSIL.

J is TRBJ2-4 and V is TRBV14, with D uncertain. Per the germline V gene, CDR1 is SGHDN and CDR2 is FVKESK. Trimming stripped 4 bases from V and 1 base from J, with 8 bases between. The CDR3 is 14 residues long. The CDR3 DNA follows: TGTGCCAGCAGCCCTTTTGGGGCCAAAAACATTCAGTACTTC. Translating it yields CASSPFGAKNIQYF.

This clone was recorded once. The chain uses TRBV28 and TRBJ1-3, with TRBD1 matching over 7 bases. Germline V gene data show CDR1 as MDHEN and CDR2 as SYDVKM. The J segment lost 4 bases and the V segment lost 5 bases, leaving 8 bases of the junction unmatched. CDR3 length: 15 residues. CDR3 in amino acids: CASSNRGRSGNTIYF. The CDR3 DNA reads as TGTGCCAGCAGTAACAGGGGCAGGTCCGGAAACACCATATATTTT.

V usage is TRBV5-6 and J usage is TRBJ1-4, with no clear D. Looked up from germline, CDR1 is SGHDT and CDR2 is YYEEEE. The CDR3 consists of 14 residues. V was shortened by 1 base and J by 3 bases, with 7 bases between the two germline ends. The CDR3 protein is CASSLLGSNEKLFF. The CDR3 bases are TGTGCCAGCAGCTTGCTAGGATCTAATGAAAAACTGTTTTTT.

The rearrangement uses TRBV5-1 and TRBJ2-3; 13 bases map to TRBD2. Germline V CDR1 and CDR2: SGHRS, YFSETQ. This CDR3 has 19 residues. V dropped 4 bases and J dropped 4; count of bases not matched to a gene: 15. In nucleotides, the CDR3 is TGCGCCAGCAGCCCAGTACTAGCGGGAGGGGAGTGGCCGCCAGATACGCAGTATTTT. This encodes CASSPVLAGGEWPPDTQYF. The entire variable domain, with the rest obtained from reference TRBV5-1 and TRBJ2-3, is as follows: KAGVTQTPRYLIKTRGQQVTLSCSPISGHRSVSWYQQTPGQGLQFLFEYFSETQRNKGNFPGRFSGRQFSNSRSEMNVSTLELGDSALYLCASSPVLAGGEWPPDTQYFGPGTRLTVL.

The rearrangement links TRBV29-1 to TRBJ2-1, with a possible D match to TRBD1 (6 bases). V lost 0 bases to trimming and J lost 3 bases, with 6 bases between them. The CDR3 runs 13 residues. Per the germline V gene, CDR1 is SQVTM and CDR2 is ANQGSEA. DNA of the CDR3: TGCAGCGTTGAAGAGGGACACTACAATGAGCAGTTCTTC. Translated, it gives CSVEEGHYNEQFF.

CDR3 sequence: CASSLPDSPILSGANVLTF. The CDR3 region has the DNA TGCGCCAGCAGCTTGCCGGACAGCCCCATACTTTCTGGGGCCAACGTCCTGACTTTC. This chain links TRBV5-1 with TRBJ2-6, with D perhaps matching TRBD1 (6 bases). This CDR3 contains 19 residues. V was shortened by 1 base and J by 1 base, with 18 bases between the two germline ends. Germline V gene lookup returns CDR1 SGHRS and CDR2 YFSETQ.